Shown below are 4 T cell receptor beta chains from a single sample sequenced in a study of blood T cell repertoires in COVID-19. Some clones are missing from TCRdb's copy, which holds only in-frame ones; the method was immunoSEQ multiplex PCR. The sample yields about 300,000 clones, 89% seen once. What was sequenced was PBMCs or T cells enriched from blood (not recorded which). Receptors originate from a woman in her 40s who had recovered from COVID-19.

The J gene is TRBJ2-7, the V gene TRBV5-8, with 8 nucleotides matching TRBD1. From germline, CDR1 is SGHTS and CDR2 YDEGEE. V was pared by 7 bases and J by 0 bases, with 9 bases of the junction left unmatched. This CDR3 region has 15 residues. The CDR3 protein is CASRQRQGRSYEQYF. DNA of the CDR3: TGTGCCAGCCGTCAACGACAGGGGCGCTCCTACGAGCAGTACTTC.

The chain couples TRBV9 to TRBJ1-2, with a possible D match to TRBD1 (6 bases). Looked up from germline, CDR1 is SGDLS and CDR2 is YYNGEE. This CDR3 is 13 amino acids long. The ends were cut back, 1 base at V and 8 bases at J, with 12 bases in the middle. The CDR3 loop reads CASSVYLRGGYTF. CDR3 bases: TGTGCCAGCAGCGTATACCTCAGGGGCGGCTACACCTTC.

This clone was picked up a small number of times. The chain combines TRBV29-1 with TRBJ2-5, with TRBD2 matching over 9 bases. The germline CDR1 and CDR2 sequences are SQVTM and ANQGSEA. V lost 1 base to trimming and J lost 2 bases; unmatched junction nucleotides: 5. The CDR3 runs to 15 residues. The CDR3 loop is CSVEVGGRGQETQYF. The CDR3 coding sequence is TGCAGCGTTGAAGTCGGCGGGAGGGGGCAAGAGACCCAGTACTTC.

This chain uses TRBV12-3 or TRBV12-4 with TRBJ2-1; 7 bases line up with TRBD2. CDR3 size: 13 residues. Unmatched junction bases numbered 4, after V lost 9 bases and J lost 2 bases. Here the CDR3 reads CASVAGAYNEQFF. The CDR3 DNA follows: TGTGCCAGTGTCGCGGGGGCCTACAATGAGCAGTTCTTC.